This T cell receptor beta chain was sequenced for a study of T cell clusters in autoimmune cytopenias. The overall study: The median distinct TRB clonotype count was approximately 2,500 per sample, from a median around 49,000 reads.

Each sample's input was roughly 230 ng genomic DNA, 35,000 to 40,000 genome equivalents. TRB rearrangements were amplified by touch-down multiplex PCR with mixed TRB-A/B primers. Reanalyzing the multiplex PCR reads, TCRdb keeps one entry per CDR3 protein, without DNA. The listing contains 7,000 to 10,000 distinct CDR3 sequences. Germline V gene data show CDR1 as SGHAT and CDR2 as FQNNGV. The CDR3 is 16 residues long. The sequence came from a human donor with an autoimmune cytopenia or autoimmune hepatitis (not recorded which). V gene TRBV11-2 combines with J gene TRBJ2-1; lacking DNA, the TRBD2 call made by TCRdb goes unchecked. The sample taken for sequencing was peripheral blood. CDR3 residues: CASSLRAQGTYNEQFF.